The 17 T cell receptor beta chains presented below share a single source sample, sequenced in a study of CD8 T cells in Susac syndrome. Random hexamers were used to reverse transcribe 0.5 to 1 ug of RNA. In TCRdb, the immunoSEQ multiplex PCR reads were re-called with MiXCR into one record per CDR3 protein. The sample records about 120,000 distinct CDR3 sequences, under 95% being singletons. The sequenced sample was CD8+ T cells from PBMCs. Receptors originate from a human donor in good health.

The chain couples TRBV23-1 to TRBJ2-5, with D possibly TRBD1 on 5 matching bases. TRBV23-1 is annotated as an ORF whose role is uncertain. The CDR3 length is 15 residues. V was cut by 0 bases and J by 1 base, with 9 bases left in between. The CDR3 spells CASSQSGQGQETQYF. DNA for the CDR3: TGCGCCAGCAGTCAATCGGGCCAGGGCCAAGAGACCCAGTACTTC.

The V and J genes are TRBV21-1 and TRBJ2-1. TRBV21-1 is designated a pseudogene. The CDR3 is made up of 16 amino acids. The CDR3 loop is CASSTSIQRSYNEQFF. The CDR3 bases are TGTGCCAGCAGCACGAGCATCCAGAGATCCTACAATGAGCAGTTCTTC.

This rearrangement joins TRBV13 to TRBJ2-2; no definite D call. The germline V gene encodes CDR1 PRHDT and CDR2 FYEKMQ (reference sequence). Trimming pared 6 bases from V and 6 bases from J, leaving 11 bases between. The CDR3 runs 13 residues. The CDR3 sequence: CASRGRAAGELFF. CDR3 coding DNA: TGTGCCAGCAGAGGACGGGCCGCCGGGGAGCTGTTTTTT.

The rearrangement links TRBV19 to TRBJ1-5; D gene uncertain. Germline V gives CDR1 LNHDA, CDR2 SQIVND (reference sequence). The V end lost 7 bases, the J end lost 4 bases, and 8 bases lay between the germline ends. The CDR3 has 12 residues. The CDR3 region has the DNA TGTGCCAGTACCGGGTCGAATCAGCCCCAGCATTTT. Its translation is CASTGSNQPQHF.

The chain has TRBV29-1 and TRBJ2-7, with a weak D call TRBD2 (6 bases). Trimming left V 3 bases short and J 6 bases short, with 9 bases between. The germline V gene has CDR1 SQVTM and CDR2 ANQGSEA. The CDR3 has 11 amino acids. The CDR3: CSVDWRGEQYF. In DNA form, the CDR3 reads TGCAGCGTTGATTGGAGGGGCGAGCAGTACTTC.

The chain couples TRBV7-2 to TRBJ1-4; 8 bases fit TRBD1. The CDR3 is 13 amino acids. J lost 7 bases, V lost 5 bases, and 3 bases had no gene match. The germline V gene encodes CDR1 SGHTA and CDR2 FQGNSA. The CDR3 sequence is CASSKDRVEKLFF. CDR3 DNA sequence: TGTGCCAGCAGCAAGGACAGGGTTGAAAAACTGTTTTTT. The variable domain in full, with the rest retrieved from reference TRBV7-2 and TRBJ1-4, is GAGVSQSPSNKVTEKGKDVELRCDPISGHTALYWYRQSLGQGLEFLIYFQGNSAPDKSGLPSDRFSAERTGGSVSTLTIQRTQQEDSAVYLCASSKDRVEKLFFGSGTQLSVL.

This clonotype was observed a single time. This sequence joins TRBV14 and TRBJ1-1; D is unresolved. The length of the CDR3 is 16 residues. Trimming left V 1 base short and J 2 bases short, with 14 bases between. Germline V gene data show CDR1 as SGHDN and CDR2 as FVKESK. CDR3 sequence: CASSQVGRSPNTEAFF. CDR3 DNA sequence: TGTGCCAGCAGCCAAGTAGGGAGGTCACCAAACACTGAAGCTTTCTTT.

V gene TRBV7-2 combines with J gene TRBJ2-3, with 9 nucleotides matching TRBD2. This CDR3 is built from 15 residues. The V and J ends lost 5 bases and 1 base, in that order; junction bases with no gene match: 4. Per germline, CDR1 SGHTA and CDR2 FQGNSA. This chain's CDR3 is CASSRREGGTDTQYF. CDR3 bases: TGTGCCAGCAGCCGGCGGGAGGGTGGCACAGATACGCAGTATTTT.

The chain uses TRBV5-5 and TRBJ1-1, with 7 bases matching TRBD1. CDR1 and CDR2 from the germline V gene are SGHKS and YYEKEE (reference sequence). The CDR3 contains 16 residues. With 2 bases clipped from V and 0 bases from J, the junction kept 7 bases outside the gene matches. The CDR3 region is CASSFYRDRLNTEAFF. CDR3 DNA sequence: TGTGCCAGCAGCTTTTACCGGGACAGATTGAACACTGAAGCTTTCTTT.

The rearrangement links TRBV24-1 to TRBJ2-3, with a tentative D call TRBD2 (6 bases). Trimming removed 9 bases at V and 5 bases at J, with 26 bases between. Germline loops: CDR1 KGHDR, CDR2 SFDVKD. This CDR3 region has 17 residues. DNA for the CDR3: TGTGCCACCCAGTCTAGTGGGACTGCCGAAGGAGTAGATACGCAGTATTTT. It is translated as CATQSSGTAEGVDTQYF.

This clonotype was observed once. The chain is built from TRBV20-1 and TRBJ1-6; D gene uncertain. From germline, CDR1 is DFQATT and CDR2 SNEGSKA (reference sequence). Trimming left V 3 bases short and J 4 bases short, with 10 bases between. The CDR3 covers 14 residues. The CDR3 sequence: CSASYLGYNSPLHF. The CDR3 DNA sequence: TGCAGTGCTAGTTACTTGGGTTATAATTCACCCCTCCACTTT.

The genes are TRBV7-2 and TRBJ2-2; possibly TRBD1 for D (5 bases). CDR1 and CDR2 (germline): SGHTA, FQGNSA. Trimming removed 5 bases at V and 6 bases at J, with 10 bases between. This CDR3 comprises 13 residues. The CDR3 nucleotides are TGTGCCAGCAGCCGACGGACATCCGGGGAGCTGTTTTTT. Protein sequence: CASSRRTSGELFF.

The chain couples TRBV21-1 to TRBJ1-1. TRBV21-1 represents a pseudogene. The CDR3 runs 14 residues. Here the CDR3 reads CASSSTWRNTEAFF. The CDR3 region has the DNA TGTGCCAGCAGCTCCACGTGGCGGAACACTGAAGCTTTCTTT.

The V call is TRBV21-1, the J call TRBJ1-4; TRBD1, the table's D call, lacks a check against the DNA. TRBV21-1 is marked as a pseudogene. The CDR3 contains 15 residues. The CDR3 loop is CASSKVPPFNEKLFF. CDR3 nucleotides: TGTGCCAGCAGCAAAGTCCCCCCCTTTAATGAAAAACTGTTTTTT.

Worth noting for this clonotype: Compared with germline, one end of the junction differs, possibly owing to a read error. The genes are TRBV6-2 or TRBV6-3 and TRBJ2-2; maybe TRBD2 (5 bases). Looked up from germline, CDR1 is MNHEY and CDR2 is SVGEGT. This CDR3 region has 16 residues. The CDR3 region is CASRSGEQLNTGELFF. Here the CDR3 DNA reads TGTGCCAGCCGATCGGGTGAACAGCTGAACACCGGGGAGCTCTTTTTT.

The count of this clonotype is one. The V gene is TRBV4-3, the J gene TRBJ1-1; D unclear. Between the trimmed V and J ends, which lost 1 base and 1 base, there was a span of 10 bases. Germline V gene sequence: CDR1 LGHNA, CDR2 YSLEER. The CDR3 covers 15 residues. CDR3 protein: CASSQASTANTEAFF. For the CDR3, the DNA is TGCGCCAGCAGCCAAGCTAGCACAGCGAACACTGAAGCTTTCTTT.

The chain carries TRBV29-1 and TRBJ1-2, with D possibly being TRBD1 (5 bases). Trimming removed 4 bases at V and 4 bases at J, with 10 bases between. The CDR3 is 12 residues long. Germline V CDR1 and CDR2: SQVTM, ANQGSEA. As DNA, the CDR3 is TGCAGCGTTGGGGGGGATCTCTATGGCTACACCTTC. Translated, it gives CSVGGDLYGYTF.